These 23 T cell receptor beta chains were all obtained from the same sample, sequenced in a study of T cells in Graves' hyperthyroidism and ophthalmopathy. RNA transcripts provided the source from which TCR beta CDR3 regions were amplified. An initial round of RT-PCR targeting the TCR CDR3 relied on the HTBI primer set. TCRdb analysed the multiplex PCR reads with MiXCR anew, one entry per CDR3 protein. The sample includes about 290,000 distinct CDR3 sequences, approximately 17% of them seen just once. Sequencing input: blood. These receptors all stem from a man aged 25 to 45 with Graves' hyperthyroidism.

This chain's CDR3 is CASSELGSSGNTIYF. CDR3 bases: TGTGCCAGCAGTGAACTTGGGAGCTCTGGAAACACCATATATTTT. The V and J genes are TRBV25-1 and TRBJ1-3, with D hard to call. This CDR3 is 15 amino acids long. V lost 2 bases, J lost 0 bases, and 8 bases lay in between. Germline CDR1 is MGHDK and CDR2 is SYGVNS.

This clonotype was picked up many times. V and J are TRBV19 and TRBJ2-1; D gene uncertain. V lost 3 bases and J 3 bases, leaving 12 bases between the germline ends. In germline, CDR1 is LNHDA, CDR2 SQIVND (reference sequence). This CDR3 is built from 15 residues. This chain's CDR3 is CASSILGPRYNEQFF. CDR3 DNA: TGTGCCAGTAGTATCTTAGGTCCACGCTACAATGAGCAGTTCTTC.

Many counts were recorded for this clonotype. The V call is TRBV20-1, the J call TRBJ2-3; D is unclear. Germline V lookup: CDR1 DFQATT, CDR2 SNEGSKA (reference sequence). Trimming took off 4 bases at V and 5 bases at J, with 16 bases between the two ends. The CDR3 consists of 14 residues. In nucleotides, the CDR3 is TGCAGTGCTATCTACCTAAGTGGTAGAGATACGCAGTATTTT. Encoded protein: CSAIYLSGRDTQYF.

The chain uses TRBV11-2 and TRBJ2-1, with 7 nucleotides matching TRBD2. This CDR3 is built from 13 residues. The ends lost 5 bases at V and 14 bases at J; junction bases unmatched: 12. Germline CDR1 SGHAT, CDR2 FQNNGV. The CDR3 is CASSPRAAGAEFF. The CDR3 nucleotides are TGTGCCAGCAGCCCCCGAGCGGCGGGAGCGGAGTTCTTC.

This clonotype has more than one count but fewer than ten. The V gene is TRBV7-8, the J gene TRBJ1-5; possibly TRBD1 for D (5 bases). V was shortened by 1 base and J by 0 bases, with 13 bases between the two germline ends. Germline CDR1 SGHVS, CDR2 FQNEAQ. This CDR3 has 17 residues. The CDR3 region is CASSLEEGLNSNQPQHF. In DNA, the CDR3 is TGTGCCAGCAGCTTAGAAGAGGGACTCAATAGCAATCAGCCCCAGCATTTT.

The chain joins TRBV18 to TRBJ2-1; D remains ambiguous. V dropped 3 bases and J dropped 10 bases, with 13 bases sitting between them. Germline CDR1 KGHSH, CDR2 LQKENI. This CDR3 has 13 residues. Written as DNA, the CDR3 is TGTGCCAGCTCACCCGAGTGGTGCGCGGAGCAGTTCTTC. Its translation is CASSPEWCAEQFF.

The chain employs TRBV5-1 and TRBJ1-1; the D gene is possibly TRBD1 (5 bases). The CDR3 has 12 amino acids. The V end was cut by 6 bases, the J end by 6 bases, with 12 bases between. CDR1 is SGHRS, CDR2 YFSETQ, per germline. The CDR3 bases are TGCGCCAGCAACCTTGGGACGTCTGAAGCTTTCTTT. Protein: CASNLGTSEAFF. The full variable domain, in which reference TRBV5-1 and TRBJ1-1 provide the parts outside the CDR3, is KAGVTQTPRYLIKTRGQQVTLSCSPISGHRSVSWYQQTPGQGLQFLFEYFSETQRNKGNFPGRFSGRQFSNSRSEMNVSTLELGDSALYLCASNLGTSEAFFGQGTRLTVV.

This clonotype showed up many times. The genes are TRBV12-3 or TRBV12-4 and TRBJ2-5, with D possibly being TRBD1 or TRBD2 (5 bases each). V was trimmed by 6 bases and J by 5 bases, leaving 16 bases between them. This CDR3 is 14 amino acids long. CDR3 amino acids: CASSFGGSRETQYF. Written as DNA, the CDR3 is TGTGCCAGCAGCTTTGGGGGTTCGCGGGAGACCCAGTACTTC.

In this sample, this clonotype turned up many times. The gene calls are TRBV12-3 or TRBV12-4 and TRBJ1-2, with 7 nucleotides matching TRBD1. The CDR3 runs 14 residues. V dropped 1 base and J dropped 8; count of bases not matched to a gene: 7. This CDR3 reads CASSLGGGVGGYTF. CDR3 bases: TGTGCCAGCAGTTTAGGAGGGGGCGTCGGCGGCTACACCTTC.

This clonotype was detected ten times or more. The V call is TRBV28, the J call TRBJ2-7; the D is unclear. V lost 2 bases and J 4 bases, leaving 12 bases between the germline ends. From germline, CDR1 is MDHEN and CDR2 SYDVKM. CDR3 length: 14 residues. The CDR3 here is CASSLEAVSYEQYF. The CDR3 nucleotides are TGTGCCAGCAGTTTAGAGGCGGTGAGTTACGAGCAGTACTTC. Drawing the rest from reference TRBV28 and TRBJ2-7, the complete variable domain is DVKVTQSSRYLVKRTGEKVFLECVQDMDHENMFWYRQDPGLGLRLIYFSYDVKMKEKGDIPEGYSVSREKKERFSLILESASTNQTSMYLCASSLEAVSYEQYFGPGTRLTVT.

This clonotype was detected ten times or more. The chain combines TRBV6-1 with TRBJ2-3; 12 positions match TRBD2. V was clipped by 3 bases and J by 5 bases; unmatched bases: 3. The CDR3 consists of 15 residues. Germline V CDR1 and CDR2: MNHNS, SASEGT. The CDR3 is CASSDTSGGRDTQYF. The CDR3 region has the DNA TGTGCCAGCAGTGATACTAGCGGGGGGCGAGATACGCAGTATTTT.

The V call is TRBV11-3, the J call TRBJ2-2; the D gene is possibly TRBD2 (6 bases). Germline lookup yields CDR1 SGHNT and CDR2 YENEEA. V lost 5 bases, J lost 6 bases, and 22 bases lay in between. CDR3 length equals 17 residues. The CDR3 sequence: CASSPTLKLAISGELFF. CDR3 in DNA: TGTGCCAGCAGCCCAACCCTCAAGCTAGCGATTTCCGGGGAGCTGTTTTTT.

This clonotype has only a few counts. The J gene is TRBJ1-1, the V gene TRBV19; D unclear. The V end was cut by 5 bases, the J end by 3 bases, with 16 bases between. This CDR3 has 15 amino acids. The germline V gene has CDR1 LNHDA and CDR2 SQIVND (reference sequence). In DNA, the CDR3 is TGTGCCAGTAGTCCCGGGAGGAGTTGGGACACTGAAGCTTTCTTT. It codes for CASSPGRSWDTEAFF.

In its sample, this clonotype was seen once. V is TRBV4-2 and J is TRBJ1-5; unclear D gene. The V end was cut by 3 bases, the J end by 0 bases, with 12 bases between. The CDR3 is 16 amino acids. Per the germline V gene, CDR1 is LGHNA and CDR2 is YNFKEQ. The CDR3, as DNA: TGTGCCAGCAGCCACCGCGCCGGGTCTAGCAATCAGCCCCAGCATTTT. It specifies CASSHRAGSSNQPQHF.

The chain joins TRBV3-1 to TRBJ1-6, with D perhaps matching TRBD1 (5 bases). V was shortened by 6 bases and J by 2 bases, with 11 bases between the two germline ends. Germline V gene data show CDR1 as LGHDT and CDR2 as YNNKEL (reference sequence). This CDR3 is 15 amino acids long. The CDR3 DNA reads TGTGCCAGCAGACAGAGACAGACCTATAATTCACCCCTCCACTTT. Translating it yields CASRQRQTYNSPLHF.

This clonotype was detected many times. The rearrangement uses TRBV7-3 and TRBJ2-2, with D possibly matching TRBD2 (6 bases). Trimming took 5 bases from V and 1 from J, leaving 14 bases between them. The CDR3 length is 16 residues. Germline loops: CDR1 SGHTA, CDR2 FQGTGA. The CDR3 protein is CASSRDRAGNTGELFF. In nucleotides, the CDR3 is TGTGCCAGCAGCCGGGATCGAGCGGGGAACACCGGGGAGCTGTTTTTT.

J is TRBJ2-3 and V is TRBV9; D is unclear. The CDR3 totals 15 residues. Trimming shortened V by 4 bases and J by 1 base, and 13 bases separated the two germline ends. Germline V gene data show CDR1 as SGDLS and CDR2 as YYNGEE. The CDR3 sequence is CASSPIRFRTDTQYF. Here the CDR3 DNA reads TGTGCCAGCAGCCCGATCCGGTTTCGCACAGATACGCAGTATTTT.

The chain links TRBV7-9 to TRBJ1-5, with D unresolved. Trimming left V 1 base short and J 6 bases short, with 4 bases between. The CDR3 has 12 residues. Germline lookup yields CDR1 SEHNR and CDR2 FQNEAQ (reference sequence). CDR3 protein: CASSLDRQPQHF. CDR3 nucleotides: TGTGCCAGCAGCTTAGACCGTCAGCCCCAGCATTTT.

Concerning this clonotype itself: This clone may be a read error of a much larger clone one base away. The rearrangement links TRBV6-1 to TRBJ1-1; no firm D call. The CDR3 consists of 13 residues. From germline, CDR1 is MNHNS and CDR2 SASEGT. V was pared by 5 bases and J by 4 bases, with 11 bases between. Here the CDR3 DNA reads TGTGCCAGCAGTTTGGGGAAGGGCACTGAAGCTTTCTTT. This sequence encodes CASSLGKGTEAFF.

This clonotype occurred many times. The V and J genes are TRBV2 and TRBJ2-5, with D maybe TRBD1 (5 bases). The CDR3 runs 12 residues. V was pared by 6 bases and J by 2 bases, with 7 bases between. CDR1 SNHLY and CDR2 FYNNEI come from the germline V gene. The DNA for the CDR3 is TGTGCCAGCAGCGACAGACAAGAGACCCAGTACTTC. This codes for CASSDRQETQYF.

This clonotype was picked up many times. V is TRBV7-8 and J is TRBJ2-7; TRBD1 is a possible D gene (5 bases). V was shortened by 5 bases and J by 2 bases, with 16 bases between the two germline ends. The CDR3 contains 15 residues. In germline, CDR1 is SGHVS, CDR2 FQNEAQ. CDR3 DNA: TGTGCCAGCAGCAAACAGACAGCTATAGCCTACGAGCAGTACTTC. Amino acid sequence: CASSKQTAIAYEQYF.

In this sample, this clonotype turned up many times. J is TRBJ2-7 and V is TRBV28, with D uncertain. V was clipped by 7 bases and J by 2 bases, with 9 bases between them. Germline V lookup: CDR1 MDHEN, CDR2 SYDVKM. The CDR3 sequence is 12 residues long. This CDR3 is CASMPATYEQYF. CDR3 DNA: TGTGCCAGCATGCCCGCAACCTACGAGCAGTACTTC.

This sequence joins TRBV14 and TRBJ2-1; D is unresolved. Deletions cut 1 base from V and 6 bases from J, with 4 bases between. The CDR3 loop spans 12 amino acids. Germline lookup yields CDR1 SGHDN and CDR2 FVKESK. The CDR3, as DNA: TGTGCCAGCAGCCAAGCCCCCAATGAGCAGTTCTTC. This codes for CASSQAPNEQFF.